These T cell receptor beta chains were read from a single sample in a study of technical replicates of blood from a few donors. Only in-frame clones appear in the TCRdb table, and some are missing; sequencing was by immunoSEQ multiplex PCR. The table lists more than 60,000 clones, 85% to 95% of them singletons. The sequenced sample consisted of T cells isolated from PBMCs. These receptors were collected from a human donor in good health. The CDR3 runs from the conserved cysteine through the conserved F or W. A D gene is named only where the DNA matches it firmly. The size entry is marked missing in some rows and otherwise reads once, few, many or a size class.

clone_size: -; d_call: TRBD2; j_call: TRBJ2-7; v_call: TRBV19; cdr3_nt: TGTGCCAGCAGGGGCAAAGCTGTAGCGGGAGTCTCCTACGAGCAGTACTTC; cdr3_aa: CASRGKAVAGVSYEQYF
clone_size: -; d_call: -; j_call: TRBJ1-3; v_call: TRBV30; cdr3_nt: TGTGCCTGGAGGGTAGGGGCTGGAAACACCATATATTTT; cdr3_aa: CAWRVGAGNTIYF
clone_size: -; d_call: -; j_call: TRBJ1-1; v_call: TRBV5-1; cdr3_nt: TGCGCCAGCAGCTCCGGGACTCATGAAGCTTTCTTT; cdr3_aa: CASSSGTHEAFF
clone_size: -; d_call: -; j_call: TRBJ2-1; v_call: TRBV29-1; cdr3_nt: TGCAGCGCCCGAAAAGGGGGGGGCACCTACAATGAGCAGTTCTTC; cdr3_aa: CSARKGGGTYNEQFF
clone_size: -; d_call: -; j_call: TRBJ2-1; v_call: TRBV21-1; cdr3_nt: TGTGCCAGCAGCAATCGCCCCCGGACTAGCTTTTTCTCCTACAATGAGCAGTTCTTC; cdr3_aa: CASSNRPRTSFFSYNEQFF
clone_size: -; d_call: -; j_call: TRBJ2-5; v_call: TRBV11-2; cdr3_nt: TGTGCCAGCAGCTTTCCGGGTTGGTGGGAAGAGACCCAGTACTTC; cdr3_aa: CASSFPGWWEETQYF
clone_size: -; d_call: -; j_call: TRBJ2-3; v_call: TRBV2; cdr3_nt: TGTGCCAGCAGTCTACTTACTAGCACAGATACGCAGTATTTT; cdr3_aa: CASSLLTSTDTQYF
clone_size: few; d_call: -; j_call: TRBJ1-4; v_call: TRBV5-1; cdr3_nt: TGCGCCAGCAGTGGAGGAGGTAGGGCTGAAAAACTGTTTTTT; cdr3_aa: CASSGGGRAEKLFF
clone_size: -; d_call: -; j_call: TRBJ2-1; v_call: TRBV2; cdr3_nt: TGTGCCAGCAGGTGGGACTCATCCGGGGAAGATTACAATGAGCAGTTCTTC; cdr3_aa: CASRWDSSGEDYNEQFF
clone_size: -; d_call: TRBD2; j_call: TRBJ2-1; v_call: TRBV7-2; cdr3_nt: TGTGCCAGCAGCCCCGATAGCGGGATCTCCTACAATGAGCAGTTCTTC; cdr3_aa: CASSPDSGISYNEQFF
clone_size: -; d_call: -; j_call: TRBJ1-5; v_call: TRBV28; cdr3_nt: TGTGCCAGCAGGGGGGACATTTATAGCAATCAGCCCCAGCATTTT; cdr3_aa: CASRGDIYSNQPQHF
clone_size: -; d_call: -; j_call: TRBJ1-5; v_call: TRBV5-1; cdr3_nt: TGCGCCAGCAGCTTTGGGCAGGGCTCCAATCAGCCCCAGCATTTT; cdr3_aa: CASSFGQGSNQPQHF
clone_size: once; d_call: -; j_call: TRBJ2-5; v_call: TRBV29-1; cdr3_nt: TGCAGCTCATTCCAAGAGACCCAGTACTTC; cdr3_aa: CSSFQETQYF
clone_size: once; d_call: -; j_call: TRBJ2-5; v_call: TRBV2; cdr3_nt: TGTGCCAGCAGTGATCCCTTGCTACACCAAGAGACCCAGTACTTC; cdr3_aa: CASSDPLLHQETQYF
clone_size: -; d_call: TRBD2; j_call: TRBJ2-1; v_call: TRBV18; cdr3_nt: TGTGCCAGCTCACGCAATAGCGGGGACTACAATGAGCAGTTCTTC; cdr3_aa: CASSRNSGDYNEQFF
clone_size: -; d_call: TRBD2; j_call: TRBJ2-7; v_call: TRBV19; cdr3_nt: TGTGCCAGTAGTATCTTAGCGGGGGGATTCTACGAGCAGTACTTC; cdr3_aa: CASSILAGGFYEQYF
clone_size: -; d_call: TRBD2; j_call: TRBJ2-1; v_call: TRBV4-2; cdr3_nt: TGTGCCAGCAGCCTCGGACTAGCGGGCGATGAGCAGTTCTTC; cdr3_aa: CASSLGLAGDEQFF
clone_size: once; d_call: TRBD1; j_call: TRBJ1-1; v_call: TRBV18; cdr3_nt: TGTGCCAGCTCCCAGGACAGGATAGCTGAAGCTTTCTTT; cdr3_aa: CASSQDRIAEAFF
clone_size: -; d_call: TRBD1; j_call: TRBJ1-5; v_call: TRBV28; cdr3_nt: TGTGCCAGCAGATCAGGACAGGTAACTCCCCAGCATTTT; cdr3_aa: CASRSGQVTPQHF
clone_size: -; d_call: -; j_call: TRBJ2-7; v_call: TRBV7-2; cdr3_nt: TGTGCCAGCAGCTTACTAGGTTCCTACGAGCAGTACTTC; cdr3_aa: CASSLLGSYEQYF
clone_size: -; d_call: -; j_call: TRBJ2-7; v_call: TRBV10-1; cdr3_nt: TGCGCCACCCACACGACCGTCGGGTCCCATTGTGACGGTGTTTACGAGCAGTACTTC; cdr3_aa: CATHTTVGSHCDGVYEQYF
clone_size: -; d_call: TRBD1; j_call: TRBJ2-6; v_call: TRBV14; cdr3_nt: TGTGCCAGCAGCCGAGGGGGGACAGGGCCGATGGGCGTCCTGACTTTC; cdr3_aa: CASSRGGTGPMGVLTF
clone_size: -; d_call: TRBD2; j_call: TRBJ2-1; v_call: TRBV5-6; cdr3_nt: TGTGCCAGCAGCACGGGACTAGCGGGAGGGCTGGGGGATTACAATGAGCAGTTCTTC; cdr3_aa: CASSTGLAGGLGDYNEQFF
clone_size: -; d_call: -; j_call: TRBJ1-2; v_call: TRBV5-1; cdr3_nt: TGCGCCAGCAGCCCGGGGGAGGCCTATGGCTACACCTTC; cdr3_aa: CASSPGEAYGYTF
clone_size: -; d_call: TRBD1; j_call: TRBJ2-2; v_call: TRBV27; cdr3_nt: TGTGCCAGCAGTTTATCTGGACAGGGGTTTGGGGAGCTGTTTTTT; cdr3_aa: CASSLSGQGFGELFF
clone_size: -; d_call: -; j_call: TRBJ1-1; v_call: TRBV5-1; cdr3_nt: TGCGCCAGCAGCTTGGACCCGGGATACAACACTGAAGCTTTCTTT; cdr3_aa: CASSLDPGYNTEAFF
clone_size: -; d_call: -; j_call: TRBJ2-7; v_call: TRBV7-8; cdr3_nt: TGTGCCAGCAGCGGTCGGGACATTTACGAGCAGTACTTC; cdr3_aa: CASSGRDIYEQYF
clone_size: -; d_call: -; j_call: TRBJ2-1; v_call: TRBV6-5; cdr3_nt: TGTGCCAGCAATCCAGGGTTTTCCTACAATGAGCAGTTCTTC; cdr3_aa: CASNPGFSYNEQFF
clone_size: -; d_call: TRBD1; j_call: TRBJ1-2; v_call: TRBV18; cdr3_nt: TGTGCCAGCTCAGGAATAGACAGGGATTACTATGGCTACACCTTC; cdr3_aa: CASSGIDRDYYGYTF
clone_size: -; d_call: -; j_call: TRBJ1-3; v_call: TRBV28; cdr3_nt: TGTGCCAGCAGTTCAGGGGATACTGGAAACACCATATATTTT; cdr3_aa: CASSSGDTGNTIYF
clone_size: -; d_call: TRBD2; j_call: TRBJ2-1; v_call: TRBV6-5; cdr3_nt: TGTGCCAGCAGTGGTATCCTAGCGGGAGTCGGTGAGCAGTTCTTC; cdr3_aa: CASSGILAGVGEQFF
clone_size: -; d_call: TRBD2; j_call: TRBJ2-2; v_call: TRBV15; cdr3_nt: TGTGCCACCAGCCCGACGGCCAGCGGGAGTATGTCCGGGGAGCTGTTTTTT; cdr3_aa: CATSPTASGSMSGELFF
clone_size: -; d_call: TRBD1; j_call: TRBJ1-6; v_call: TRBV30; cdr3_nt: TGTGCCTGGAGTGTACAGGGGGAATCACCCCTCCACTTT; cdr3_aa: CAWSVQGESPLHF
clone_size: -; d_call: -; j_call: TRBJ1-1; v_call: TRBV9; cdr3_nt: TGTGCCAGCAGCCAAGGGGGGAACACTGAAGCTTTCTTT; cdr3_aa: CASSQGGNTEAFF
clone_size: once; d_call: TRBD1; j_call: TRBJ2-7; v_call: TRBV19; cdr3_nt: TGTGCCAGTAGGGGGACAGGTCACTCCTACGAGCAGTACTTC; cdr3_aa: CASRGTGHSYEQYF
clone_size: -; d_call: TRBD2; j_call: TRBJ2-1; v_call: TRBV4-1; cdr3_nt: TGCGCCAGCAGCCCGAATGTGGCGGGAGGGTACAATGAGCAGTTCTTC; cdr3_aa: CASSPNVAGGYNEQFF
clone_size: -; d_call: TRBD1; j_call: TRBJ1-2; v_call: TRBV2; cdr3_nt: TGTGCCAGCCCTAGGACAGGGGAGATGTATGGCTACACCTTC; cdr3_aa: CASPRTGEMYGYTF
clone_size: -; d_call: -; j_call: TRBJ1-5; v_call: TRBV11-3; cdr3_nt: TGTGCCAGCAGCTTAGATAGGGACATCAGTCATAGCAATCAGCCCCAGCATTTT; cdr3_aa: CASSLDRDISHSNQPQHF
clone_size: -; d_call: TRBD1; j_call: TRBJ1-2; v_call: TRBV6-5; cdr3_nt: TGTGCCAGCAGAGGACACGGACAGGGAAACTATGGCTACACCTTC; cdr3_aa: CASRGHGQGNYGYTF
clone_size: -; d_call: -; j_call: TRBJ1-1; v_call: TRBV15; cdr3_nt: TGTGCCACCAGCAGACCTTCCAGGGCAGGTTCACGGAACACTGAAGCTTTCTTT; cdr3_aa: CATSRPSRAGSRNTEAFF
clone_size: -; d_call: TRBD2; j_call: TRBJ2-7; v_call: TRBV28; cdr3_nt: TGTGCCAGCAGACAATCCCCTCTCCGGACTAGCGGGAGGAGCTCCTACGAGCAGTACTTC; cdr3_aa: CASRQSPLRTSGRSSYEQYF
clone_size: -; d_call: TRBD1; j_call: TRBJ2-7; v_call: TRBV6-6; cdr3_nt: TGTGCCAGCAGACCGGGACAGTCCTACGAGCAGTACTTC; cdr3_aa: CASRPGQSYEQYF
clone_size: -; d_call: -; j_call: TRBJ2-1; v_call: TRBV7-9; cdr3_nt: TGTGCCAGCAGCTTTAAGCGGAATGAGCAGTTCTTC; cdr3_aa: CASSFKRNEQFF
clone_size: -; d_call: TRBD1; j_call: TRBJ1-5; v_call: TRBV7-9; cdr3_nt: TGTGCCAGCAGCTCAAGGGGGCAAATCAACCAGCCCCAGCATTTT; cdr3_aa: CASSSRGQINQPQHF
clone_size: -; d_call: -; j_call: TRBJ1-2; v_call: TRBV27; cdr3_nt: TGTGCCAGCACCGCTGCAGGTCACTATGGCTACACCTTC; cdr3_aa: CASTAAGHYGYTF
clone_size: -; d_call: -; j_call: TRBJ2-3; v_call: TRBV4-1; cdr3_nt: TGCGCCAGCACCCGCGAATTCAGGGATGGAGATACGCAGTATTTT; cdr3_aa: CASTREFRDGDTQYF
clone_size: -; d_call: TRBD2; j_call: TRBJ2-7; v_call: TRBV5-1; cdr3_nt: TGCGCCAGCAGCTTAGTACCTAGCGGGAGCGTCGAGCAGTACTTC; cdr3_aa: CASSLVPSGSVEQYF
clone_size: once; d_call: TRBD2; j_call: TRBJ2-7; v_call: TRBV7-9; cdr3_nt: TGTGCCAGCAGTTCGACTAGCGGGAGGGCCTCTTACGAGCAGTACTTC; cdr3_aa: CASSSTSGRASYEQYF
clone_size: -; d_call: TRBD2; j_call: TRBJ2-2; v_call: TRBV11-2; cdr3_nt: TGTGCCAGCAGCTTAGAGCCGGGACTAGCGGGGCAAAAGAACACCGGGGAGCTGTTTTTT; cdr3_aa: CASSLEPGLAGQKNTGELFF
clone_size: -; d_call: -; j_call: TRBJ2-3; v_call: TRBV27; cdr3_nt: TGTGCCAGCAGTTTCACAGGGGATACGCAGTATTTT; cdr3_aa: CASSFTGDTQYF
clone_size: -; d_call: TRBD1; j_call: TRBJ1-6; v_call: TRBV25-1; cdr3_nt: TGTGCCAGCAGCCAGGGGGCACGTAATTCACCCCTCCACTTT; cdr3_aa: CASSQGARNSPLHF
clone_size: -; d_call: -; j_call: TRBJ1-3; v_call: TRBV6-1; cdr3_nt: TGTGCCCGCTCCGGGACTTACTCTGGAAACACCATATATTTT; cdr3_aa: CARSGTYSGNTIYF
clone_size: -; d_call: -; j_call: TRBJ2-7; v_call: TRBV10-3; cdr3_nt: TGTGCCATCAGTGAGTCGGGAGTAAGGGAACCCTACGAGCAGTACTTC; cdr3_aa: CAISESGVREPYEQYF
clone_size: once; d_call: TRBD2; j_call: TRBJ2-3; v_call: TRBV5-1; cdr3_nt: TGCGCCAGCAGCTTTAGAGCGGGAGGGCCGAGAACTAGCACAGATACGCAGTATTTT; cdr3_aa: CASSFRAGGPRTSTDTQYF
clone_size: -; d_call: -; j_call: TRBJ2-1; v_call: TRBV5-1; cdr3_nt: TGCGCCAGCAGCTTGGCCCCCGGTAGCTACTTTCACGGTGAGCAGTTCTTC; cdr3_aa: CASSLAPGSYFHGEQFF
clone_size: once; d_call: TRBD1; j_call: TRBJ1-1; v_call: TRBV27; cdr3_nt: TGTGCCAGCAGTCAAGGTGGGACAGGGGGAGGGGGGAACACTGAAGCTTTCTTT; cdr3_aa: CASSQGGTGGGGNTEAFF
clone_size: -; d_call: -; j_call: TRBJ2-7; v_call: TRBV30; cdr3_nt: TGTGCCTGGAGGTTAAAACAGAGCTCCTACGAGCAGTACTTC; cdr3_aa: CAWRLKQSSYEQYF
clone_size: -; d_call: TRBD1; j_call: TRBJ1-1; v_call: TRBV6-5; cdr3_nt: TGTGCCAGCAGTGAACAGGGGGCATTAACTGAAGCTTTCTTT; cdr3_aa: CASSEQGALTEAFF